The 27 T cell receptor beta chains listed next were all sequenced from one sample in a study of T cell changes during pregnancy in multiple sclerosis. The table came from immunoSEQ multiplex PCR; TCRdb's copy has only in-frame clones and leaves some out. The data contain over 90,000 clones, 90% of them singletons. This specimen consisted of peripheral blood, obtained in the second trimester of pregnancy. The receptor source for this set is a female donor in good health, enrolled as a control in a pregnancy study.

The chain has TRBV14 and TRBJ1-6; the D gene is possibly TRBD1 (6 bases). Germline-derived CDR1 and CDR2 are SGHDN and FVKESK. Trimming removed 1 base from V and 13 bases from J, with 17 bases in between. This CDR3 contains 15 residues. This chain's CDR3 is CASSQAQGRLSPLHF. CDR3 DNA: TGTGCCAGCAGCCAAGCTCAGGGGCGCCTGAGCCCCCTCCACTTT.

CDR3 bases: TGTGCCAGCAGCTTGGCACCACTAGCGGGTGGCACAGATACGCAGTATTTT. Translated, it gives CASSLAPLAGGTDTQYF. The chain is built from TRBV5-8 and TRBJ2-3, with TRBD2 matching 9 bases. The CDR3 is made up of 17 amino acids. Germline V gene sequence: CDR1 SGHTS, CDR2 YDEGEE. J was trimmed by 1 base and V by 0 bases; bases with no gene match: 6.

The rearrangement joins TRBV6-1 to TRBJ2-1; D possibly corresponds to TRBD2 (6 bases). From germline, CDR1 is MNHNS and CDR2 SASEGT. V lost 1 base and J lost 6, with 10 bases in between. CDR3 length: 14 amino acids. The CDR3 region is CASSEGEEVNEQFF. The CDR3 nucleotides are TGTGCCAGCAGTGAAGGGGAGGAGGTCAATGAGCAGTTCTTC.

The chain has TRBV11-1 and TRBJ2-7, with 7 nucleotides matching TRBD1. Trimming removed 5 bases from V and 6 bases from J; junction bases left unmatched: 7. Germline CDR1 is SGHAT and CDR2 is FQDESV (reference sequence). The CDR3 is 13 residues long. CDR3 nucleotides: TGTGCCAGCAGCCGCGACAGGGAAGGCGAGCAGTACTTC. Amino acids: CASSRDREGEQYF.

The CDR3 is CATPRDEEAFF. In DNA form, the CDR3 reads TGTGCCACCCCCAGGGATGAGGAAGCTTTCTTT. V is TRBV15 and J is TRBJ1-1; D may be TRBD1 (5 bases). V shed 8 bases and J shed 8 bases, with 12 bases lying between them. Germline lookup yields CDR1 LNHNV and CDR2 YYDKDF (reference sequence). This CDR3 contains 11 residues.

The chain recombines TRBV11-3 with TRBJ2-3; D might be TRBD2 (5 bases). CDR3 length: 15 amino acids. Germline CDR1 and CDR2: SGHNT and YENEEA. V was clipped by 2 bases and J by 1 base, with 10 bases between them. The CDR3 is CASSLNGGGTDTQYF. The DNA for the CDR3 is TGTGCCAGCAGCTTAAACGGAGGAGGCACAGATACGCAGTATTTT.

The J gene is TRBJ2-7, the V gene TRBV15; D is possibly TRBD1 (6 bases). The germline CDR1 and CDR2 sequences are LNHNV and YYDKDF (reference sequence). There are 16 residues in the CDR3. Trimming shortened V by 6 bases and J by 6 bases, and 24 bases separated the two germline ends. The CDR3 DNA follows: TGTGCCACCAGATCCACCTCCGGGACACTAATACGCGAGCAGTACTTC. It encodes CATRSTSGTLIREQYF.

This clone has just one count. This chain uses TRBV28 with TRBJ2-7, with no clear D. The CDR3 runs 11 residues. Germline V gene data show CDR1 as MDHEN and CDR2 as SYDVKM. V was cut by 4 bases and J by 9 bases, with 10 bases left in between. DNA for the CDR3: TGTGCCAGCAGTTCGGGTCGCGTGCAGTACTTC. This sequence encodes CASSSGRVQYF. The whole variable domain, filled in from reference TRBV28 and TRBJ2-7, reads DVKVTQSSRYLVKRTGEKVFLECVQDMDHENMFWYRQDPGLGLRLIYFSYDVKMKEKGDIPEGYSVSREKKERFSLILESASTNQTSMYLCASSSGRVQYFGPGTRLTVT.

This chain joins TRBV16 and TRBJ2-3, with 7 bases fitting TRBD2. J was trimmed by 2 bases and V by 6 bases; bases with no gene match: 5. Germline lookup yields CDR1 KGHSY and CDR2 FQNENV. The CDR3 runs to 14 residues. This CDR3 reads CASRPGTNTDTQYF. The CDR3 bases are TGTGCCAGCAGACCCGGGACTAACACAGATACGCAGTATTTT.

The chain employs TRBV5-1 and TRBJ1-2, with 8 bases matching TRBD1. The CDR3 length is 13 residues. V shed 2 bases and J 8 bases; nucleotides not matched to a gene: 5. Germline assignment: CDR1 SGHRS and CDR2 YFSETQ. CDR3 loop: CASSFGQGEGYTF. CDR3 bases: TGCGCCAGCAGCTTTGGACAGGGTGAGGGCTACACCTTC.

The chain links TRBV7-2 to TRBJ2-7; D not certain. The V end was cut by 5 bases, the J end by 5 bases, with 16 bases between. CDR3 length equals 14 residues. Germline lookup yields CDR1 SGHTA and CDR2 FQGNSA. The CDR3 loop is CASSDRSARDEQYF. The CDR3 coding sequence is TGTGCCAGCAGCGATCGATCCGCTCGGGACGAGCAGTACTTC.

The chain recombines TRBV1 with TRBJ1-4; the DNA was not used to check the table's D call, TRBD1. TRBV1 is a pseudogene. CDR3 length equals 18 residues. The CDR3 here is CTSSQDLYLGHPNEKLFF. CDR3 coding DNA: TGCACCAGCAGCCAAGATCTATATCTCGGACACCCTAATGAAAAACTGTTTTTT.

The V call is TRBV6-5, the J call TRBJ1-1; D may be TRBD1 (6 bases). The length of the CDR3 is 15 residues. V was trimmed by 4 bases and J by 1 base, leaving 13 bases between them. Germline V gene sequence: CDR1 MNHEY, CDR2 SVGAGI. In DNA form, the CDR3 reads TGTGCCAGCAGTTCTCCTCAGGGGTGGAACACTGAAGCTTTCTTT. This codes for CASSSPQGWNTEAFF.

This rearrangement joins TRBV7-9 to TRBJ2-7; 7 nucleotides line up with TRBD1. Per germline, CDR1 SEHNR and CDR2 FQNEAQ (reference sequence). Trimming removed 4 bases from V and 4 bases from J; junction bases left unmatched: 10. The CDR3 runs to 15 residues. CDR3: CASSSSTGIGYEQYF. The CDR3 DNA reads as TGTGCCAGCAGCTCCTCGACAGGGATAGGGTACGAGCAGTACTTC.

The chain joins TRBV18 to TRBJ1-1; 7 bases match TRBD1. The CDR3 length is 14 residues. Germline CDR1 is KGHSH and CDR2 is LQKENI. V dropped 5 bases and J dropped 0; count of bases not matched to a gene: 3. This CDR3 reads CASSVQGLNTEAFF. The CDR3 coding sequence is TGTGCCAGCTCAGTACAGGGGCTGAACACTGAAGCTTTCTTT.

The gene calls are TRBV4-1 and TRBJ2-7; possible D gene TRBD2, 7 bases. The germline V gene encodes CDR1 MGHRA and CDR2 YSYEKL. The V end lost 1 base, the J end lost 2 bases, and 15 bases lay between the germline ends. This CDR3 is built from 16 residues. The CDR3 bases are TGCGCCAGCAGCCAAGGTCCAGGGAGGGGGGCCTACGAGCAGTACTTC. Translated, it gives CASSQGPGRGAYEQYF.

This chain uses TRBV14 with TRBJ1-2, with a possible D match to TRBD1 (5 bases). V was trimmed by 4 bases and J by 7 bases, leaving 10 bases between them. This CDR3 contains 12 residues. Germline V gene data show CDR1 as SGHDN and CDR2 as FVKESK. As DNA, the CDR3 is TGTGCCAGCAGCCCCACGGGGGTTGGCTACACCTTC. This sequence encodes CASSPTGVGYTF. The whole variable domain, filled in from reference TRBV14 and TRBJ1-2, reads EAGVTQFPSHSVIEKGQTVTLRCDPISGHDNLYWYRRVMGKEIKFLLHFVKESKQDESGMPNNRFLAERTGGTYSTLKVQPAELEDSGVYFCASSPTGVGYTFGSGTRLTVV.

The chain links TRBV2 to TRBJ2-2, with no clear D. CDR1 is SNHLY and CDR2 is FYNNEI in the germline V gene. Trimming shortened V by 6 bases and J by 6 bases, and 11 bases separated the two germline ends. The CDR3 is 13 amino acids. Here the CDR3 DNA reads TGTGCCAGCAGCCCATCAGTGGCCGGGGAGCTGTTTTTT. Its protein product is CASSPSVAGELFF.

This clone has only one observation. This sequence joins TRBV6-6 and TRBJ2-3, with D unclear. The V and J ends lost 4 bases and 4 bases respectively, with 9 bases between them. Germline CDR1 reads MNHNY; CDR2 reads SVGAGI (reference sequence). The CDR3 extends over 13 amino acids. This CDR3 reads CASSWFAADTQYF. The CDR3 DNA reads TGTGCCAGCAGTTGGTTTGCGGCAGATACGCAGTATTTT.

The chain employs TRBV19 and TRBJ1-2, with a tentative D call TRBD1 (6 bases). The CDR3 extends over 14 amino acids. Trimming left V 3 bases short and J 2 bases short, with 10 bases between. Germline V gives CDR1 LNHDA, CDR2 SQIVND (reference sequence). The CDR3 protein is CASSIQGSNYGYTF. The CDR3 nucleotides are TGTGCCAGTAGTATCCAGGGGAGCAACTATGGCTACACCTTC. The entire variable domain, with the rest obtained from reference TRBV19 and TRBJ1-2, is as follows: DGGITQSPKYLFRKEGQNVTLSCEQNLNHDAMYWYRQDPGQGLRLIYYSQIVNDFQKGDIAEGYSVSREKKESFPLTVTSAQKNPTAFYLCASSIQGSNYGYTFGSGTRLTVV.

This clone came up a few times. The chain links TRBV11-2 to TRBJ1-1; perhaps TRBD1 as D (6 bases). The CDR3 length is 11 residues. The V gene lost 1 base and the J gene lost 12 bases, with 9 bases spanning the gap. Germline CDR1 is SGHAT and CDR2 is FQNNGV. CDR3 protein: CASSLGDTTFF. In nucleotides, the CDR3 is TGTGCCAGCAGCTTAGGGGACACCACTTTCTTT.

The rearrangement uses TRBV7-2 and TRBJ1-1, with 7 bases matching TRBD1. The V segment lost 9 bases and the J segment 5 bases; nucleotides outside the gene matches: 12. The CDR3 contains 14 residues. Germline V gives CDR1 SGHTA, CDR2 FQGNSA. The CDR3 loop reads CASGHYRGGTEAFF. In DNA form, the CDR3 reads TGTGCCAGTGGACACTACAGGGGTGGTACTGAAGCTTTCTTT.

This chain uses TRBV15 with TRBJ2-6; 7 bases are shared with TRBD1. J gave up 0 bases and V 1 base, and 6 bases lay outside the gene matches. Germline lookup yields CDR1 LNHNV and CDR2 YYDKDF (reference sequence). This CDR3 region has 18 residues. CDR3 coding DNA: TGTGCCACCAGCAGAGGAGACAGGGCTCTCTCTGGGGCCAACGTCCTGACTTTC. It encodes CATSRGDRALSGANVLTF.

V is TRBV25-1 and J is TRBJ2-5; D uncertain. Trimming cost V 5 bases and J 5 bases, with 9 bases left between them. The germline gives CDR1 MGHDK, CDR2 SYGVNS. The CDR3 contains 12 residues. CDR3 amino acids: CASSNFRETQYF. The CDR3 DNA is TGTGCCAGCAGTAATTTCAGGGAGACCCAGTACTTC.

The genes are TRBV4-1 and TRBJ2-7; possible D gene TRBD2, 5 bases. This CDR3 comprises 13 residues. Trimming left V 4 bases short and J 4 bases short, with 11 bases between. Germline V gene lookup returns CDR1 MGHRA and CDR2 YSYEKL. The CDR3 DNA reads TGCGCCAGCAGCCGTTTGGAGGCGTACGAGCAGTACTTC. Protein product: CASSRLEAYEQYF.

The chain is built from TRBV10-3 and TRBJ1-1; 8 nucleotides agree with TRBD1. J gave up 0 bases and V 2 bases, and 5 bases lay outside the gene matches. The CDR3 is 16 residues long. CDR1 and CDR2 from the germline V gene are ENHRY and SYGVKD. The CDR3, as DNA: TGTGCCATCAGTGAGGGAGACAGGGGCATGAACACTGAAGCTTTCTTT. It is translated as CAISEGDRGMNTEAFF.

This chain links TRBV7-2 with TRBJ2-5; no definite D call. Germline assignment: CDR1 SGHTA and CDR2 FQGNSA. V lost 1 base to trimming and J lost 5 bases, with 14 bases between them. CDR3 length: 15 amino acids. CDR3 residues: CASSLGGRVWETQYF. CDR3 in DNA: TGTGCCAGCAGCTTAGGCGGCAGAGTCTGGGAGACCCAGTACTTC.